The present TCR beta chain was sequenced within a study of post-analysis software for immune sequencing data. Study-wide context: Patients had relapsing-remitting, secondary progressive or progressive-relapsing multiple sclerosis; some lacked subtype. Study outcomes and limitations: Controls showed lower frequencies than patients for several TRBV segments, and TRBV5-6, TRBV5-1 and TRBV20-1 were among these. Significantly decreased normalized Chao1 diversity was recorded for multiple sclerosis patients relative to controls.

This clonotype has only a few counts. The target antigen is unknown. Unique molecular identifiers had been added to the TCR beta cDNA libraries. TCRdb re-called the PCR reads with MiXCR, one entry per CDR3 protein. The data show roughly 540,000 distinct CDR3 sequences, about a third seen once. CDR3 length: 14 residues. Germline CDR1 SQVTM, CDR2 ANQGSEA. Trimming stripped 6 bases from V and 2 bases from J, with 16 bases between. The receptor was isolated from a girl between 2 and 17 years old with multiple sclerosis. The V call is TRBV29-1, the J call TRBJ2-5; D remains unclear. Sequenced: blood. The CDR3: CSVPGVPLQETQYF. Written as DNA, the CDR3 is TGCAGCGTCCCTGGCGTACCCCTTCAAGAGACCCAGTACTTC.